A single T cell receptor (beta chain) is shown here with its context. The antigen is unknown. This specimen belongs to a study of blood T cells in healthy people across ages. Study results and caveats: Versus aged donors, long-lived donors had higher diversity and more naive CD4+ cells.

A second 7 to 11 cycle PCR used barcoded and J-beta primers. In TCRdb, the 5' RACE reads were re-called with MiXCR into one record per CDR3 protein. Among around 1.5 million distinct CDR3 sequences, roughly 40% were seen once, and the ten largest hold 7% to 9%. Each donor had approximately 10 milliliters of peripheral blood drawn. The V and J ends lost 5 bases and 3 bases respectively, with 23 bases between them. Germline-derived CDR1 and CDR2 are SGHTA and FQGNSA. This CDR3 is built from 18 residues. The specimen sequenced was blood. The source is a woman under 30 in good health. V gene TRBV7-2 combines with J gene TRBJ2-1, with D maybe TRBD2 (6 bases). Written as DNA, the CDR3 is TGTGCCAGCAGCCCTGGGGGATATGCGGGACGAAACTACAATGAGCAGTTCTTC. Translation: CASSPGGYAGRNYNEQFF.